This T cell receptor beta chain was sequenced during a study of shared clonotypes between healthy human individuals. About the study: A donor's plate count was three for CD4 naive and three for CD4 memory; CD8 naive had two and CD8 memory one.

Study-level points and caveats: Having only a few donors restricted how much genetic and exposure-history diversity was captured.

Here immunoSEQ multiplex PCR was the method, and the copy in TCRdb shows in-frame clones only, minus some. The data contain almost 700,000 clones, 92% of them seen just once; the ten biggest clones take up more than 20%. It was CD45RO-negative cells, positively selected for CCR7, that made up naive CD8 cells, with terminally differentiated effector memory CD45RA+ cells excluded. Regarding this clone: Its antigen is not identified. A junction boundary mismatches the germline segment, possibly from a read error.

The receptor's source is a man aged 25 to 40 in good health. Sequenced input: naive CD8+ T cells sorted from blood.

DNA of the CDR3: TGCGCCAGCAGCCACGGCGGGAGCGTTAGGACCGGGGAGCCGTTTTTT. This translates into CASSHGGSVRTGEPFF. The chain uses TRBV4-1 and TRBJ2-2, with 7 bases lining up with TRBD2. The germline V gene has CDR1 MGHRA and CDR2 YSYEKL. The CDR3 sequence is 16 residues long.